The clone carrying this T cell receptor (beta chain) was seen a handful of times. This sequence may be a read error, since a much larger clone differs from it by one base. These data are taken from a study of T cells in Graves' hyperthyroidism and ophthalmopathy. At least 3 on the Clinical Activity Score was recorded for ophthalmopathy patients, who also had NOSPECS grade at least 4 and duration under 3 months. Germline V gene sequence: CDR1 MNHEY, CDR2 SMNVEV (reference sequence). This CDR3 contains 15 residues. The investigators amplified TCR beta CDR3 regions from RNA transcripts. HTBI primers drove first-round RT-PCR of the TCR CDR3. TCRdb re-derived calls from the multiplex PCR reads in MiXCR, one entry per CDR3 protein. Of a few hundred thousand distinct CDR3 sequences detected, 14% appear once; the ten largest clones hold around 20%.

The clonotype comes from a woman between 25 and 40 years old with Graves' ophthalmopathy. This chain joins TRBV27 and TRBJ2-7, with D possibly matching TRBD2 (5 bases). Sequencing used blood. Written as DNA, the CDR3 is TGTGCCAGCAGGCCGATCAGGAGGAGCTCCTACAAGCAGTACTTC. It yields the protein CASRPIRRSSYKQYF.